This T cell receptor (beta chain) emerged from a study of blood T cell repertoires in COVID-19. This clone was found once. Per the study methods: Researchers report that nucleated cell counts were estimated from reference gene primer amplification. Sequencing was performed with immunoSEQ multiplex PCR; in TCRdb, only in-frame clones are kept and a portion is missing. Clone size and the V and J calls come from that table; the DNA yielded D and trimming. Of about 260,000 clones listed, roughly 86% are singletons. Seattle enrolled patients during active infection and tracked them longitudinally. Germline V gene lookup returns CDR1 KGHDR and CDR2 SFDVKD. V lost 7 bases to trimming and J lost 0 bases, with 12 bases between them. The length of the CDR3 is 14 residues.

The genes are TRBV24-1 and TRBJ2-7; D not certain. The sample consisted of peripheral blood. This sequence was found in a woman under 40 with COVID-19, enrolled during active disease. CDR3 sequence reads: CATSPDGGSYEQYF. The CDR3, as DNA: TGTGCCACCAGCCCCGACGGCGGCTCCTACGAGCAGTACTTC.